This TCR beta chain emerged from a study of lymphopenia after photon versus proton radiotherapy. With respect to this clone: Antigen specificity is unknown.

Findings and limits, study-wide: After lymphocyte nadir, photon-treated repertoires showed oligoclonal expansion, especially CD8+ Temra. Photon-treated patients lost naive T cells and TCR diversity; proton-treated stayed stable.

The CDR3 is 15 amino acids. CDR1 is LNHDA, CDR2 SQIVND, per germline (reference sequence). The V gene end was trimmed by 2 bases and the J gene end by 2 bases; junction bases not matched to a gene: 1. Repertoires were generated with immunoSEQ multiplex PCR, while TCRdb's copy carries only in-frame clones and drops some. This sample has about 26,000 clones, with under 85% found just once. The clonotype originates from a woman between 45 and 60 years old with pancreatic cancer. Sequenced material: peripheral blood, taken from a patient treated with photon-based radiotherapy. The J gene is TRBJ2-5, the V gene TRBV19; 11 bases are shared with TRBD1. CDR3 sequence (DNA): TGTGCCAGTAGTATAAGGGACAGGGGGCAAGAGACCCAGTACTTC. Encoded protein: CASSIRDRGQETQYF.